Following are 12 T cell receptor beta chains from one sample sequenced in a study of control samples from healthy donors and cancer patients. Profiling relied on immunoSEQ multiplex PCR, and the TCRdb table lists in-frame clones only, not all of them. The data contain about 130,000 clones, 90% of them seen just once; the ten biggest clones take up 2% to 3%. The material sequenced was blood. The receptors shown here come from a man between 18 and 29 years old in good health.

CDR3 sequence reads: CASSKTGGQETQYF. The CDR3 bases are TGTGCCAGCAGTAAGACAGGGGGCCAAGAGACCCAGTACTTC. This rearrangement joins TRBV27 to TRBJ2-5, with 9 bases fitting TRBD1. The CDR3 totals 14 residues. Per the germline V gene, CDR1 is MNHEY and CDR2 is SMNVEV (reference sequence). Losses at the gene ends were 5 bases for V and 1 base for J; bases not matched to a gene: 2.

V and J are TRBV2 and TRBJ1-6; 11 positions match TRBD1. V lost 5 bases, J lost 10 bases, and 4 bases stayed unmatched. This CDR3 has 14 amino acids. Per the germline V gene, CDR1 is SNHLY and CDR2 is FYNNEI. The CDR3 DNA is TGTGCCAGCAGTCAGGACAGGGGGCTGTCACCCCTCCACTTT. Translation gives CASSQDRGLSPLHF.

The chain has TRBV6-6 and TRBJ1-5; no definite D call. The CDR3 is 16 residues long. V gave up 0 bases and J gave up 3 bases, with 12 bases separating them. Germline loops: CDR1 MNHNY, CDR2 SVGAGI (reference sequence). The CDR3 nucleotides read TGTGCCAGCAGTTACTCCACGAACCTTTCCAATCAGCCCCAGCATTTT. Its protein product is CASSYSTNLSNQPQHF.

The chain joins TRBV7-3 to TRBJ1-2; TRBD1 might be the D (6 bases). Germline values: CDR1 SGHTA, CDR2 FQGTGA. This CDR3 has 14 residues. V was shortened by 1 base and J by 5 bases, with 11 bases between the two germline ends. For the CDR3, the DNA is TGTGCCAGCAGCTTAAACAGGGACGATTATGGCTACACCTTC. It encodes CASSLNRDDYGYTF.

The rearrangement links TRBV5-1 to TRBJ1-1; 12 bases match TRBD1. The germline V gene has CDR1 SGHRS and CDR2 YFSETQ. The CDR3 is made up of 13 amino acids. The J segment lost 10 bases and the V segment lost 4 bases, leaving 5 bases of the junction unmatched. This CDR3 is CASSMGQGAGAFF. The CDR3 bases are TGCGCCAGCAGCATGGGACAGGGGGCGGGAGCTTTCTTT.

This rearrangement joins TRBV9 to TRBJ2-6; D is ambiguous. The CDR3 contains 16 residues. With 3 bases removed from V and 1 base from J, the gap between germline ends came to 11 bases. The germline gives CDR1 SGDLS, CDR2 YYNGEE. CDR3 region: CASSAIRISGANVLTF. The CDR3, as DNA: TGTGCCAGCAGCGCGATAAGAATATCTGGGGCCAACGTCCTGACTTTC.

This rearrangement joins TRBV7-2 to TRBJ2-5, with TRBD1 matching over 9 bases. V dropped 4 bases and J dropped 5; count of bases not matched to a gene: 14. Germline V gene data show CDR1 as SGHTA and CDR2 as FQGNSA. CDR3 length: 17 amino acids. CDR3 sequence reads: CASSSGTLTGGRETQYF. The CDR3 region has the DNA TGTGCCAGCAGCTCCGGAACGTTGACAGGGGGGCGCGAGACCCAGTACTTC.

The chain is built from TRBV4-3 and TRBJ1-5; D is ambiguous. This CDR3 is built from 15 residues. V lost 0 bases to trimming and J lost 1 base, with 7 bases between them. Germline-derived CDR1 and CDR2 are LGHNA and YSLEER. CDR3 sequence (DNA): TGCGCCAGCAGCCAAGAGTACCAGAGCAATCAGCCCCAGCATTTT. This sequence encodes CASSQEYQSNQPQHF.

V is TRBV15 and J is TRBJ2-1; 8 positions match TRBD2. This CDR3 has 15 amino acids. Losses at the gene ends were 1 base for V and 9 bases for J; bases not matched to a gene: 8. CDR1 LNHNV and CDR2 YYDKDF come from the germline V gene (reference sequence). CDR3 residues: CATSRGLAGYFEQFF. In DNA form, the CDR3 reads TGTGCCACCAGCAGAGGTTTAGCGGGATACTTTGAGCAGTTCTTC.

The chain joins TRBV15 to TRBJ2-7, with D perhaps matching TRBD2 (6 bases). From germline, CDR1 is LNHNV and CDR2 YYDKDF (reference sequence). V was cut by 5 bases and J by 0 bases, with 14 bases left in between. The CDR3 covers 15 residues. This chain's CDR3 is CATSAGREISYEQYV. The CDR3 DNA is TGTGCCACCAGCGCGGGACGGGAAATCTCCTACGAGCAGTACGTC.

The rearrangement joins TRBV14 to TRBJ1-2, with 12 bases matching TRBD1. J lost 8 bases, V lost 4 bases, and 5 bases had no gene match. CDR3 length: 14 amino acids. Germline-derived CDR1 and CDR2 are SGHDN and FVKESK. For the CDR3, the DNA is TGTGCCAGCAGCCTCGGGGACAGGGGGCACGGCTACACCTTC. This codes for CASSLGDRGHGYTF. Full variable domain (outside the CDR3, taken from reference TRBV14 and TRBJ1-2): EAGVTQFPSHSVIEKGQTVTLRCDPISGHDNLYWYRRVMGKEIKFLLHFVKESKQDESGMPNNRFLAERTGGTYSTLKVQPAELEDSGVYFCASSLGDRGHGYTFGSGTRLTVV.

This clone appeared once. One end of the junction varies from germline; a read error may be responsible. This rearrangement joins TRBV29-1 to TRBJ2-5; D unresolved. This CDR3 has 9 residues. From germline, CDR1 is SQVTM and CDR2 ANQGSEA. DNA for the CDR3: TGCAGCGTAGAAGAGACCCAGTACTTC. It codes for CSVEETQYF.